This TCR beta chain is from a study of cytomegalovirus exposure and HLA in healthy donors. This clone was recorded once. What it recognizes is unknown. The PCR made use of 60 Vbeta and 13 Jbeta primers. Using immunoSEQ multiplex PCR, the repertoire was profiled, and TCRdb retains in-frame clones only, with some absent. Of roughly 100,000 clones in the sample, roughly 80% were seen once. When sampled, the donors appeared nominally healthy, though they likely had unrecorded immune exposures. This CDR3 is 15 amino acids long. V shed 5 bases and J 7 bases; nucleotides not matched to a gene: 9. CDR1 is SGHVS and CDR2 is FNYEAQ in the germline V gene. Findings of the study overall: A later look showed TCR association rates differing by HLA locus, highest for DRB1 and lowest for HLA-C. Being indistinguishable, some V segments were excluded, TRBV6-2 and TRBV6-3 among them.

The chain recombines TRBV7-6 with TRBJ2-7; 12 nucleotides line up with TRBD2. Sequencing was done on a sample of PBMCs. The receptor's source is a middle-aged man in good health and CMV-seropositive. The CDR3 region is CASSPETSGRWEQYF. The CDR3 nucleotides read TGTGCCAGCAGCCCCGAGACTAGCGGGAGATGGGAGCAGTACTTC.